This TCR beta chain appears in the sequencing data of a study of cytomegalovirus exposure and HLA in healthy donors. Overall study context: A previous analysis identified 100 million to 120 million unique TCR beta sequences derived from some 200 million T cells. Findings and limits, study-wide: In a later analysis, TCR beta V- and J-gene trimming showed a link to a missense DCLRE1C variant. Information on immune exposure was restricted to one variable (CMV serostatus).

Whereas donors were nominally healthy upon sampling, unrecorded immune exposures were probable. This CDR3 is 15 amino acids long. V lost 6 bases and J 2 bases, leaving 15 bases between the germline ends. Germline V gene lookup returns CDR1 MNHNY and CDR2 SVGAGI (reference sequence). The PCR employed 60 Vbeta primers together with 13 Jbeta primers. This table comes from immunoSEQ multiplex PCR, and its TCRdb copy is limited to in-frame clones, with some not included. The sample table includes about 78,000 clones. Turning to this clone: Its antigen is currently unknown.

The sequencing sample was made of PBMCs. The chain carries TRBV6-6 and TRBJ2-3; weak D call: TRBD2 (5 bases). This clonotype originated in a female donor in good health and CMV-seropositive. The DNA of the CDR3 is TGTGCCAGCAGCAATGGACTCCCGGCCACAGATACGCAGTATTTT. It yields the protein CASSNGLPATDTQYF.